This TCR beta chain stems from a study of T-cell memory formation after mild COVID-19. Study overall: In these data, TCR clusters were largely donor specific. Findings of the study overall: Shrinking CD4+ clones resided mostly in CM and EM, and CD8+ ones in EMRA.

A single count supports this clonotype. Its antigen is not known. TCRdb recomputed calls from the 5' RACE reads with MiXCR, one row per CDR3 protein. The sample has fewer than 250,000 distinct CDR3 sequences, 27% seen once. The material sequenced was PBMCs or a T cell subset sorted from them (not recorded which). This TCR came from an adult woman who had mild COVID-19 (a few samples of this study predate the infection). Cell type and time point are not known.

CDR3: CSASGQTYEQYF. DNA of the CDR3: TGCAGTGCTAGTGGGCAGACCTACGAGCAGTACTTC. The chain employs TRBV20-1 and TRBJ2-7, with D hard to call. V was trimmed by 3 bases and J by 2 bases, leaving 8 bases between them. CDR1 and CDR2 (germline): DFQATT, SNEGSKA (reference sequence). The CDR3 has 12 amino acids.